This TCR beta chain was recovered during a study of T cells in Graves' hyperthyroidism and ophthalmopathy. Overall study findings and caveats: Ophthalmopathy stood apart from stable hyperthyroidism in a 13 V-J model. Also found in blood were most expanded thyroid clonotypes above 0.001.

This clonotype has a handful of counts. The antigen remains unidentified. Researchers took RNA transcripts and amplified the TCR beta CDR3 regions from them. Carried out on the TCR CDR3, a first-round RT-PCR used the HTBI primer set. In TCRdb, the multiplex PCR reads were re-called with MiXCR into one record per CDR3 protein. The sample contains under 400,000 distinct CDR3 sequences, about 15% of which appear only once. CDR3 length: 13 residues. Germline values: CDR1 SGHNT, CDR2 YYREEE (reference sequence). J lost 5 bases, V lost 4 bases, and 6 bases had no gene match. Lactation, pregnancy, other autoimmune disease or uncontrolled infection excluded patients.

The TCR comes from a woman in her sixties or seventies with Graves' hyperthyroidism. The chain joins TRBV5-4 to TRBJ2-7; 7 bases agree with TRBD2. What was sequenced was blood. The CDR3 is CASSVSLANEQYF. As DNA, the CDR3 is TGTGCCAGCAGCGTCTCACTAGCGAACGAGCAGTACTTC.